Below, one TCR beta chain is given with its context. The data belong to a study of blood T cell repertoires in COVID-19. Study in general: The study drew acute and convalescent COVID-19 samples from the United States, Italy and Spain.

Authors' analysis steps: Reference gene primer amplification yielded estimated nucleated cell counts. Data came from immunoSEQ multiplex PCR; TCRdb stores just in-frame clones and leaves some out. Clone size and the V and J calls come from that table; the DNA yielded D and trimming. The data contain about 210,000 clones, approximately 80% of them singletons. Trimming removed 0 bases from V and 8 bases from J, with 19 bases in between. Germline V CDR1 and CDR2: MNHEY, SVGEGT. This CDR3 has 16 amino acids. The chain carries TRBV6-2 or TRBV6-3 and TRBJ1-2; tentatively, D is TRBD1 (6 bases). The material sequenced was peripheral blood. This receptor was obtained from a woman of 80 years or more with COVID-19, enrolled during active disease. The CDR3 is CASSYSRGPPSGGYTF. For the CDR3, the DNA is TGTGCCAGCAGTTACTCCAGGGGTCCCCCGTCGGGAGGCTACACCTTC.